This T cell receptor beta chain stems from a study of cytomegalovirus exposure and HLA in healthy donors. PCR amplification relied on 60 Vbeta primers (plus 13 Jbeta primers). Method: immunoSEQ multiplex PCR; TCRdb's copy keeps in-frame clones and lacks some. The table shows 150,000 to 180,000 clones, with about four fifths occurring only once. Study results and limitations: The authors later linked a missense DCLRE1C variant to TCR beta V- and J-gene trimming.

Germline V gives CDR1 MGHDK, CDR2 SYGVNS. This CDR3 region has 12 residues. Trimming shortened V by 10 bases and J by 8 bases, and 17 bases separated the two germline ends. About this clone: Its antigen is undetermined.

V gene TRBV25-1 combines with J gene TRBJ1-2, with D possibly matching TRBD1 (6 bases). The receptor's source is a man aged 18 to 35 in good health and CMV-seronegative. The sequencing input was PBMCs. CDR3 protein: CATEAGARGYTF. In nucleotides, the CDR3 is TGTGCCACTGAGGCGGGGGCACGGGGCTACACCTTC.